This T cell receptor beta chain was identified in a study of T-cell memory formation after mild COVID-19. Study-level points and caveats: CD4+ contracting clones were found mainly in CM and EM, and CD8+ ones in EMRA. The study found balanced CD4/CD8 in clones contracting day 15 to 85 and a CD4+ lean in later expanders. Several responding clones turned up in pre-infection memory, indicating that cross-reactive memory may have taken part.

TCRdb fed the 5' RACE reads into MiXCR, producing one record per CDR3 protein. The table includes about 120,000 distinct CDR3 sequences, about 15% detected once. Concerning this clonotype: Antigen unknown.

CDR1 is DFQATT and CDR2 is SNEGSKA in the germline V gene (reference sequence). The CDR3 length is 12 residues. Trimming cost V 6 bases and J 4 bases, with 11 bases left between them. This TCR came from an adult woman who had mild COVID-19 (a few samples of this study predate the infection). Cell type and time point are not known. Sequenced material: PBMCs or a T cell subset sorted from them (not recorded which). J is TRBJ2-3 and V is TRBV20-1; D is perhaps TRBD2 (6 bases). CDR3 sequence: CSAIGRPDTQYF. CDR3 sequence (DNA): TGCAGTGCCATAGGGAGGCCAGATACGCAGTATTTT.